The 13 T cell receptor beta chains below all came from one sample that was sequenced in a study of blood T cell repertoires in COVID-19. The method was immunoSEQ multiplex PCR; TCRdb's version includes in-frame clones alone and lacks a portion of them. The sample lists 300,000 to 450,000 clones; 70% to 90% were seen once. Sequenced material: PBMCs or T cells enriched from blood (not recorded which). All receptors come from a man aged 25 to 45 who had recovered from COVID-19.

The chain carries TRBV11-2 and TRBJ1-6; D is undetermined. Germline V lookup: CDR1 SGHAT, CDR2 FQNNGV. The CDR3 length is 15 residues. V was pared by 4 bases and J by 7 bases, with 14 bases between. The DNA of the CDR3 is TGTGCCAGCAGCTCGTCAGACATTTCGAATTCACCCCTCCACTTT. The encoded protein is CASSSSDISNSPLHF.

This chain connects TRBV28 to TRBJ1-2; 9 bases agree with TRBD1. CDR3 length: 14 residues. V lost 6 bases and J lost 5; bases outside the gene matches: 7. The germline gives CDR1 MDHEN, CDR2 SYDVKM. The CDR3 region is CASRTGTGWYGYTF. The CDR3 bases are TGTGCCAGCAGGACCGGGACAGGGTGGTATGGCTACACCTTC.

This sequence joins TRBV7-3 and TRBJ2-3; 10 nucleotides line up with TRBD2. The CDR3 is 13 amino acids. Germline loops: CDR1 SGHTA, CDR2 FQGTGA. The V and J ends lost 8 bases and 3 bases, in that order; junction bases with no gene match: 2. The CDR3 protein is CASSSGGTDTQYF. The CDR3 DNA reads TGTGCCAGCTCTAGCGGGGGTACAGATACGCAGTATTTT. Full variable domain (rest looked up from reference TRBV7-3 and TRBJ2-3): GAGVSQTPSNKVTEKGKYVELRCDPISGHTALYWYRQSLGQGPEFLIYFQGTGAADDSGLPNDRFFAVRPEGSVSTLKIQRTERGDSAVYLCASSSGGTDTQYFGPGTRLTVL.

This clone was seen only once. J is TRBJ2-2 and V is TRBV24-1, with 7 bases lining up with TRBD2. The CDR3 runs to 15 residues. Germline-derived CDR1 and CDR2 are KGHDR and SFDVKD. J was trimmed by 1 base and V by 3 bases; bases with no gene match: 1. The CDR3 is CATSDASGNTGELFF. CDR3 DNA sequence: TGTGCCACCAGTGATGCTAGCGGGAACACCGGGGAGCTGTTTTTT.

This rearrangement joins TRBV12-5 to TRBJ2-3, with TRBD1 as a possible D gene (5 bases). Germline CDR1 reads LGHNT; CDR2 reads FRNRAP. The CDR3 is 13 residues long. Trimming cost V 2 bases and J 3 bases, with 6 bases left between them. CDR3 nucleotides: TGTGCTAGTGGTTTGACAGGAACAGATACGCAGTATTTT. Residues: CASGLTGTDTQYF.

V usage is TRBV5-1 and J usage is TRBJ2-7; 8 bases line up with TRBD1. CDR3 length equals 15 residues. V lost 4 bases, J lost 2 bases, and 8 bases stayed unmatched. The germline V gene encodes CDR1 SGHRS and CDR2 YFSETQ. The CDR3 loop is CASSAGTGPPYEQYF. The CDR3 nucleotides are TGCGCCAGCAGCGCAGGGACAGGACCCCCCTACGAGCAGTACTTC.

The rearrangement links TRBV30 to TRBJ1-2; perhaps TRBD1 as D (5 bases). CDR1 GTSNPN and CDR2 SVGIG come from the germline V gene (reference sequence). Between the trimmed V and J ends, which lost 4 bases and 4 bases, there was a span of 10 bases. This CDR3 contains 12 residues. The CDR3 DNA sequence: TGTGCCTGGAACAACGGGGGCTATGGCTACACCTTC. Its protein product is CAWNNGGYGYTF.

This clone appeared once. V and J are TRBV25-1 and TRBJ1-1; D perhaps matches TRBD1 (6 bases). The CDR3 has 11 amino acids. With 11 bases removed from V and 3 bases from J, the gap between germline ends came to 10 bases. The germline CDR1 and CDR2 sequences are MGHDK and SYGVNS. The CDR3 DNA reads as TGTGCCGCCAGGGGCGACACTGAAGCTTTCTTT. Amino acids: CAARGDTEAFF.

DNA for the CDR3: TGTGCCAGCATCAAACCTAGGCAGGGTCTGTGGGGCTACACCTTC. Translated: CASIKPRQGLWGYTF. J is TRBJ1-2 and V is TRBV6-5; possibly TRBD1 for D (5 bases). V shed 7 bases and J shed 8 bases, with 23 bases lying between them. Germline V gives CDR1 MNHEY, CDR2 SVGAGI. The CDR3 contains 15 residues.

The chain links TRBV5-6 to TRBJ2-1, with D possibly being TRBD2 (6 bases). Per germline, CDR1 SGHDT and CDR2 YYEEEE. The CDR3 totals 14 residues. V was shortened by 2 bases and J by 10 bases, with 16 bases between the two germline ends. The CDR3 nucleotides are TGTGCCAGCAGCTTACCGGGAGCACCGAGGGAGCAGTTCTTC. Protein product: CASSLPGAPREQFF.

The V call is TRBV7-9, the J call TRBJ2-1; 7 bases map to TRBD2. This CDR3 is 14 amino acids long. CDR1 is SEHNR and CDR2 is FQNEAQ in the germline V gene (reference sequence). After removal of 6 bases from V and 5 bases from J, the junction contained 7 bases not matched to a gene. CDR3: CASRPGLDNNEQFF. In DNA, the CDR3 is TGTGCCAGCAGACCCGGACTAGACAACAATGAGCAGTTCTTC.

The chain recombines TRBV9 with TRBJ1-4, with 7 nucleotides matching TRBD1. CDR1 is SGDLS, CDR2 YYNGEE, per germline. The junction had 11 bases not matched to a gene; V was cut back by 1 base and J by 8 bases. CDR3 length: 16 residues. DNA of the CDR3: TGTGCCAGCAGCGTATCAACAGGGGCTCGTGAGGAAAAACTGTTTTTT. This codes for CASSVSTGAREEKLFF.

The chain combines TRBV9 with TRBJ1-1; D gene unclear. V dropped 0 bases and J dropped 0 bases, with 9 bases sitting between them. CDR1 and CDR2 from the germline V gene are SGDLS and YYNGEE. This CDR3 has 15 amino acids. As DNA, the CDR3 is TGTGCCAGCAGCGTAGGGCTGGGCTTGAACACTGAAGCTTTCTTT. Its protein product is CASSVGLGLNTEAFF.